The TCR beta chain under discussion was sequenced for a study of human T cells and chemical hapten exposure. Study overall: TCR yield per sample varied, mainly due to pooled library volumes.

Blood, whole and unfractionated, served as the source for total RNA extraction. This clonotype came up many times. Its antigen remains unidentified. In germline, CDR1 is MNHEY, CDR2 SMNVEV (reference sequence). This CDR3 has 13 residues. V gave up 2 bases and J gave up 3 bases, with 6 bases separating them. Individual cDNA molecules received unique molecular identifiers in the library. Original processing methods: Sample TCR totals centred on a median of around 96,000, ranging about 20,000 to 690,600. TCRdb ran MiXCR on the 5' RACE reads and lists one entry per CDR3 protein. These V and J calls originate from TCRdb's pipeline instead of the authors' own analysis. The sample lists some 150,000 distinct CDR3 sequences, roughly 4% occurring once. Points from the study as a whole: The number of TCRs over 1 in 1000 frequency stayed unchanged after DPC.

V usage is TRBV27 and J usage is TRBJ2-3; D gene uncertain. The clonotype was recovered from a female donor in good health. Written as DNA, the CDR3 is TGTGCCAGCAGTTTACGATGGACAGATACGCAGTATTTT. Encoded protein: CASSLRWTDTQYF.